Detailed here is one T cell receptor beta chain. Its antigen remains unidentified. PCR primers comprised 60 Vbeta and 13 Jbeta primers. TCRdb keeps only in-frame clones here, not all; method: immunoSEQ multiplex PCR. The data show about 94,000 clones, with about four fifths seen just once and 10% held by the top ten. The sample comes from a study of cytomegalovirus exposure and HLA in healthy donors. General study results and limits: From TCR beta sequences, most subjects' HLA-A and HLA-B alleles were reportedly predicted accurately. A later analysis revealed that TCR association rates differed between HLA loci, peaking at DRB1 and bottoming out at HLA-C. According to an earlier analysis, most TCR beta V segments yielded productive rearrangements about 87% or about 30% of the time.

This CDR3 is built from 15 residues. CDR1 is SQVTM and CDR2 is ANQGSEA in the germline V gene. V lost 4 bases to trimming and J lost 4 bases; unmatched junction nucleotides: 12. This rearrangement joins TRBV29-1 to TRBJ1-2; TRBD1 matches at 7 bases. Sequences were obtained from PBMCs. The receptor was isolated from a human donor in good health. This chain's CDR3 is CSVGRTGLYSYGYTF. Here the CDR3 DNA reads TGCAGCGTTGGTAGGACAGGCCTTTATTCCTATGGCTACACCTTC. Full variable domain (outside the CDR3, taken from reference TRBV29-1 and TRBJ1-2): SAVISQKPSRDICQRGTSLTIQCQVDSQVTMMFWYRQQPGQSLTLIATANQGSEATYESGFVIDKFPISRPNLTFSTLTVSNMSPEDSSIYLCSVGRTGLYSYGYTFGSGTRLTVV.